These T cell receptor beta chains were read from a single sample in a study of shared clonotypes between healthy human individuals. Measured with immunoSEQ multiplex PCR; TCRdb has only the in-frame clones, and not every one. The table records over a million clones, under 80% of them present only once. Sequencing used memory CD4+ T cells sorted from blood. The receptor set was obtained from a man aged 18 to 30 in good health. Each CDR3 is given with its conserved first and last residue. The D gene is left open where the match is weak. Only part of the rows carry a size: once, few, many, or a class if the clone is expanded.

cdr3_length	d_call	clone_size	v_call	j_call	cdr3_aa	cdr3_nt
13	NA	NA	TRBV6-1	TRBJ1-2	CASTSDRRYGYTF	TGTGCCAGCACCTCTGATAGAAGGTATGGCTACACCTTC
13	NA	NA	TRBV18	TRBJ1-1	CASSPQTNTEAFF	TGTGCCAGCTCACCACAGACCAACACTGAAGCTTTCTTT
15	TRBD1	NA	TRBV10-3	TRBJ1-2	CAISSGTGGKGGYTF	TGTGCCATCAGCTCCGGGACAGGGGGTAAGGGTGGCTACACCTTC
13	NA	NA	TRBV28	TRBJ1-4	CASEYPGSEKLFF	TGTGCCAGTGAGTACCCAGGGAGTGAAAAACTGTTTTTT
14	NA	NA	TRBV10-3	TRBJ1-1	CAISERAENTEAFF	TGTGCCATCAGTGAACGGGCGGAGAACACTGAAGCTTTCTTT
15	TRBD1	NA	TRBV5-4	TRBJ2-2	CASKRTGTNTGELFF	TGTGCCAGCAAACGGACAGGGACGAACACCGGGGAGCTGTTTTTT
15	TRBD1	NA	TRBV7-9	TRBJ2-7	CASSLGDRESQGQYF	TGTGCCAGCAGCTTAGGAGACAGGGAATCGCAGGGGCAGTACTTC
15	TRBD2	NA	TRBV7-8	TRBJ2-1	CASSFLAGGYDEQFF	TGTGCCAGCAGCTTTCTAGCGGGAGGGTACGATGAGCAGTTCTTC
14	NA	NA	TRBV19	TRBJ1-5	CASSARDSNQPQHF	TGTGCCAGTAGTGCCCGGGACAGCAATCAGCCCCAGCATTTT
12	TRBD1	NA	TRBV6-5	TRBJ2-7	CDPDRGSYEQYF	TGTGACCCGGACAGGGGCTCCTACGAGCAGTACTTC
14	NA	NA	TRBV7-2	TRBJ2-5	CASSLPGEWETQYF	TGTGCCAGCAGCTTACCCGGGGAGTGGGAGACCCAGTACTTC
17	TRBD1	NA	TRBV27	TRBJ1-4	CASSLSFTGQGAEKLFF	TGTGCCAGCAGTTTATCGTTCACGGGACAGGGCGCTGAAAAACTGTTTTTT
18	TRBD2	few	TRBV7-9	TRBJ2-7	CASSLITLADRLSYEQYF	TGTGCCAGCAGCTTAATCACGCTAGCGGATCGCCTTAGCTACGAGCAGTACTTC
16	NA	NA	TRBV9	TRBJ2-3	CASSVRGGVSTDTQYF	TGTGCCAGCAGCGTTCGGGGCGGGGTGAGCACAGATACGCAGTATTTT
11	NA	few	TRBV6-6	TRBJ2-1	CASSKTNEQFF	TGTGCCAGCAGTAAGACCAATGAGCAGTTCTTC
15	TRBD2	NA	TRBV28	TRBJ2-3	CASSGASGVTDTQYF	TGTGCCAGCAGTGGGGCGAGCGGGGTCACAGATACGCAGTATTTT
16	NA	NA	TRBV5-1	TRBJ2-3	CASSLEMAGNTDTQYF	TGCGCCAGCAGCTTGGAGATGGCGGGGAACACAGATACGCAGTATTTT
14	NA	NA	TRBV28	TRBJ2-1	CASSLPGKANEQFF	TGTGCCAGCAGTTTACCTGGGAAGGCCAATGAGCAGTTCTTC
15	TRBD1	few	TRBV5-1	TRBJ1-4	CASSQGQSPNEKLFF	TGCGCCAGCAGCCAGGGACAGAGTCCCAATGAAAAACTGTTTTTT
15	TRBD1	NA	TRBV6-5	TRBJ2-3	CASRLLGQGADTQYF	TGTGCCAGCAGACTTCTGGGACAGGGGGCAGATACGCAGTATTTT
15	TRBD1	NA	TRBV5-5	TRBJ2-2	CASSLEQGATGELFF	TGTGCCAGCAGCTTGGAGCAGGGGGCCACCGGGGAGCTGTTTTTT
13	TRBD1	NA	TRBV28	TRBJ1-2	CATLRQGNYGYTF	TGTGCCACCCTAAGACAGGGGAACTATGGCTACACCTTC
13	NA	NA	TRBV7-9	TRBJ2-7	CASSLGQYSEQYF	TGTGCCAGCAGCTTAGGACAATACTCCGAGCAGTACTTC
13	NA	once	TRBV18	TRBJ2-3	CASSWTSTDTQYF	TGTGCCAGCTCATGGACTAGCACAGATACGCAGTATTTT
14	TRBD2	NA	TRBV6-1	TRBJ2-1	CASSVLAGSDEQFF	TGTGCCAGCAGCGTTCTAGCGGGGAGCGATGAGCAGTTCTTC
13	NA	NA	TRBV11-2	TRBJ2-7	CASSLDQQREQYF	TGTGCCAGCAGCTTAGATCAACAGCGCGAGCAGTACTTC
17	TRBD1	NA	TRBV19	TRBJ1-5	CASSIRQGAGGNQPQHF	TGTGCCAGTAGTATACGGCAGGGGGCAGGAGGCAATCAGCCCCAGCATTTT
13	NA	NA	TRBV7-9	TRBJ1-1	CASSLGTSTEAFF	TGTGCCAGCAGCCTAGGGACGAGCACTGAAGCTTTCTTT
12	NA	NA	TRBV6-6	TRBJ2-7	CASRPGVYEQYF	TGTGCCAGCAGACCGGGGGTCTACGAGCAGTACTTC
11	NA	few	TRBV20-1	TRBJ2-7	CSAREGTYMYF	TGCAGTGCTAGAGAGGGGACATATATGTACTTC
13	NA	NA	TRBV10-2	TRBJ2-5	CASSLGLAETQYF	TGCGCCAGCAGCTTAGGACTTGCGGAGACCCAGTACTTC
15	NA	NA	TRBV2	TRBJ1-3	CASSESINSGNTIYF	TGTGCCAGCAGTGAGAGCATAAACTCTGGAAACACCATATATTTT
16	NA	once	TRBV5-6	TRBJ2-5	CASSLVGPSSQETQYF	TGTGCCAGCAGCTTGGTTGGGCCTAGTTCTCAAGAGACCCAGTACTTC
14	TRBD1	NA	TRBV2	TRBJ2-1	CASSGTGGLYEQFF	TGTGCCAGCAGTGGGACAGGGGGATTATATGAGCAGTTCTTC
13	TRBD1	NA	TRBV10-3	TRBJ2-7	CASSSDRGGGQYF	TGTGCCAGCAGTTCCGACAGGGGAGGTGGGCAGTACTTC
16	TRBD2	NA	TRBV18	TRBJ2-3	CASSPGTSGITDTQYF	TGTGCCAGCTCACCAGGGACTAGCGGGATCACAGATACGCAGTATTTT
14	NA	few	TRBV7-9	TRBJ2-3	CASSFFGSADTQYF	TGTGCCAGCAGCTTCTTCGGGAGCGCAGATACGCAGTATTTT
15	TRBD1	NA	TRBV30	TRBJ1-6	CAWTQSGGWNSPLHF	TGTGCCTGGACCCAATCAGGGGGCTGGAATTCACCCCTCCACTTT
14	NA	NA	TRBV29-1	TRBJ1-1	CSVEDTGRSTEAFF	TGCAGCGTTGAGGACACAGGGAGGTCCACTGAAGCTTTCTTT
13	NA	NA	TRBV10-1	TRBJ1-5	CASSEAGNQPQHF	TGCGCCAGCAGTGAGGCAGGCAATCAGCCCCAGCATTTT
14	NA	NA	TRBV9	TRBJ2-7	CASSVGGQPREQYF	TGTGCCAGCAGCGTGGGGGGGCAGCCACGGGAGCAGTACTTC
16	NA	NA	TRBV30	TRBJ2-1	CAWSVGNTKSYNEQFF	TGTGCCTGGAGTGTTGGTAACACCAAATCCTACAATGAGCAGTTCTTC
12	NA	NA	TRBV18	TRBJ1-1	CASSPPVPEAFF	TGTGCCAGCTCACCCCCGGTCCCTGAAGCTTTCTTT
14	NA	NA	TRBV9	TRBJ1-2	CASSVVPGNYGYTF	TGTGCCAGCAGCGTAGTTCCAGGGAACTATGGCTACACCTTC
14	NA	few	TRBV6-5	TRBJ2-1	CASKKQVLDNEQFF	TGTGCCAGCAAAAAACAGGTTTTGGACAATGAGCAGTTCTTC
14	NA	NA	TRBV11-2	TRBJ1-2	CASSLEGGNYGYTF	TGTGCCAGCAGCCTCGAAGGAGGGAACTATGGCTACACCTTC
14	NA	NA	TRBV6-5	TRBJ2-7	CASSSWRKDYEQYF	TGTGCCAGCAGTTCTTGGCGGAAGGACTACGAGCAGTACTTC
13	NA	NA	TRBV30	TRBJ1-3	CAWSLRTRGTIYF	TGTGCCTGGAGTTTGAGGACCCGAGGGACCATATATTTT
15	TRBD1	few	TRBV18	TRBJ2-2	CASSGQGANTGELFF	TGTGCCAGCTCAGGACAGGGGGCGAACACCGGGGAGCTGTTTTTT
15	NA	NA	TRBV19	TRBJ1-4	CASSPQVATNEKLFF	TGTGCCAGTAGCCCACAGGTAGCAACTAATGAAAAACTGTTTTTT
15	NA	NA	TRBV9	TRBJ1-6	CASSVEGAYNSPLHF	TGTGCCAGCAGCGTAGAGGGGGCCTATAATTCACCCCTCCACTTT
16	TRBD1	NA	TRBV19	TRBJ2-3	CASSIGDSVSTDTQYF	TGTGCCAGTAGTATCGGGGACAGCGTTAGCACAGATACGCAGTATTTT
15	NA	NA	TRBV29-1	TRBJ1-1	CSSYHQGSMNTEAFF	TGCAGCTCGTACCATCAGGGTAGTATGAACACTGAAGCTTTCTTT
14	NA	NA	TRBV11-2	TRBJ2-3	CASSRLVGTDTQYF	TGTGCCAGCAGCCGACTAGTAGGCACAGATACGCAGTATTTT
12	NA	NA	TRBV30	TRBJ1-2	CAWGPGGYGYTF	TGTGCCTGGGGCCCCGGAGGCTATGGCTACACCTTC
15	TRBD2	few	TRBV29-1	TRBJ2-3	CSVEGLAGAADTQYF	TGCAGCGTTGAGGGGCTAGCGGGAGCTGCAGATACGCAGTATTTT
16	TRBD1	NA	TRBV10-3	TRBJ2-7	CATAPTPGQGAYEQYF	TGTGCCACGGCACCAACACCGGGACAGGGGGCCTACGAGCAGTACTTC
15	TRBD2	NA	TRBV6-5	TRBJ2-5	CASSSGLAGQETQYF	TGTGCCAGCAGTTCCGGACTAGCGGGACAAGAGACCCAGTACTTC